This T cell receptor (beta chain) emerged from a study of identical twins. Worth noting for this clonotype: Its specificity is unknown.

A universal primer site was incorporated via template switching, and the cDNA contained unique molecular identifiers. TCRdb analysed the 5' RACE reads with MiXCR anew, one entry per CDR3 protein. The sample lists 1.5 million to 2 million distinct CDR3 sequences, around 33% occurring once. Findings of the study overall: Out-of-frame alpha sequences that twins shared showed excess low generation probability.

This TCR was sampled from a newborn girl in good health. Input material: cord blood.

The CDR3 protein is CASSVEYWTGSYNEQFF. The CDR3 coding sequence is TGTGCCAGCAGCGTAGAGTACTGGACAGGCTCCTACAATGAGCAGTTCTTC. The J gene is TRBJ2-1, the V gene TRBV9, with 7 bases aligning to TRBD1. The V and J ends lost 0 bases and 0 bases, in that order; junction bases with no gene match: 6. The CDR3 contains 17 residues. CDR1 and CDR2 from the germline V gene are SGDLS and YYNGEE.